This T cell receptor beta chain was observed in a study of T cells after posttransplantation cyclophosphamide. The study's findings and limits: Recipient CMV seropositivity and CMV reactivation strongly tracked TRB clonality.

For this clone: Its matching antigen is unknown.

Libraries were prepared by immunoSEQ multiplex PCR; TCRdb keeps only in-frame clonotypes and omits some of them. The sample shows approximately 9,800 clones, roughly 98% of them seen only once. Germline V gene data show CDR1 as LNHDA and CDR2 as SQIVND (reference sequence). The CDR3 is 15 amino acids. The V segment lost 1 base and the J segment 7 bases; nucleotides outside the gene matches: 4. The sequence derives from a man in his forties or fifties in good health, CMV-negative, and a related stem cell transplant donor. V and J are TRBV19 and TRBJ2-1, with 10 bases that match TRBD2. The source material was naive CD8+ T cells sorted from PBMCs. The CDR3 here is CASSIVGLATNEQFF. In DNA form, the CDR3 reads TGTGCCAGTAGTATAGTGGGACTAGCGACTAATGAGCAGTTCTTC.